This T cell receptor beta chain was captured by sequencing in a study of blood T cell repertoires in COVID-19. Study at large: Material from acute and convalescent COVID-19 was sourced from the United States, Italy and Spain.

The authors' processing: Reference gene primers were amplified, and this amplification served to estimate nucleated cell counts. The repertoire was sequenced with immunoSEQ multiplex PCR; TCRdb's copy has only in-frame clones and lacks some. V, J and clone size were drawn from that table, and D and trimming were deduced from the DNA. The profile covers under 250,000 clones, with less than 90% appearing a single time and approximately 2.6% taken by the ten largest. This clone was detected a few times. This sequence originates from a woman between 70 and 85 years old with active or convalescent COVID-19. Sample: peripheral blood.

This chain's CDR3 is CASSFPAGGLLGDTQYF. CDR3 nucleotides: TGTGCCAGCAGCTTTCCAGCGGGAGGGCTTTTAGGAGATACGCAGTATTTT. This chain uses TRBV5-4 with TRBJ2-3; TRBD2 agrees at 10 bases. Germline CDR1 is SGHNT and CDR2 is YYREEE (reference sequence). Unmatched junction bases numbered 11, after V lost 2 bases and J lost 5 bases. The CDR3 is 17 amino acids.